These 6 T cell receptor beta chains were all obtained from the same sample, sequenced in a study of cytomegalovirus exposure and HLA in healthy donors. This PCR relied on a set of 60 Vbeta primers and 13 Jbeta primers. This table comes from immunoSEQ multiplex PCR, and its TCRdb copy is limited to in-frame clones, with some not included. Of about 110,000 clones listed, about two thirds are singletons. Sequencing was done on a sample of PBMCs. These receptors were collected from a female donor in good health and CMV-seronegative.

The CDR3 DNA reads TGTGCCAGCAGAGCGGGGGGCCCTGGAAACACCATATATTTT. It encodes CASRAGGPGNTIYF. The J gene is TRBJ1-3, the V gene TRBV11-2, with a weak D call TRBD1 (6 bases). CDR3 length: 14 residues. Germline V gene sequence: CDR1 SGHAT, CDR2 FQNNGV. The V end was cut by 6 bases, the J end by 2 bases, with 11 bases between.

V is TRBV7-2 and J is TRBJ2-3; 7 bases fit TRBD2. J lost 4 bases, V lost 1 base, and 8 bases had no gene match. Germline V lookup: CDR1 SGHTA, CDR2 FQGNSA. The length of the CDR3 is 16 residues. This CDR3 reads CASSLVSRGSSDTQYF. DNA of the CDR3: TGTGCCAGCAGCTTAGTATCGCGCGGGAGTTCAGATACGCAGTATTTT.

The V gene is TRBV5-1, the J gene TRBJ2-7, with 7 positions matching TRBD2. Trimming at V came to 3 bases and at J to 0 bases, leaving 12 bases not matched to a gene. Per germline, CDR1 SGHRS and CDR2 YFSETQ. The CDR3 has 17 residues. The CDR3 DNA follows: TGCGCCAGCAGCTCCCCAGCGGGACGGTCGAGCTCCTACGAGCAGTACTTC. It specifies CASSSPAGRSSSYEQYF.

The chain couples TRBV6-5 to TRBJ2-7; 7 positions agree with TRBD2. This CDR3 is built from 11 residues. CDR1 is MNHEY, CDR2 SVGAGI, per germline. The CDR3 is CACGSLYEQYF. Written as DNA, the CDR3 is TGTGCTTGCGGGAGTCTGTACGAGCAGTACTTC.

This chain links TRBV28 with TRBJ1-1; the D is unclear. The germline V and J ends were trimmed by 1 base and 2 bases, with 8 bases remaining between them. CDR3 length: 14 amino acids. The germline V gene has CDR1 MDHEN and CDR2 SYDVKM. CDR3 sequence: CASSLSGPNTEAFF. The CDR3 DNA is TGTGCCAGCAGTTTATCAGGCCCTAACACTGAAGCTTTCTTT.

The chain links TRBV7-2 to TRBJ1-1; tentatively, D is TRBD1 (6 bases). The length of the CDR3 is 17 residues. Germline CDR1 is SGHTA and CDR2 is FQGNSA. Trimming removed 0 bases from V and 8 bases from J, with 22 bases in between. This chain's CDR3 is CASSLAQGMGRRTEAFF. The CDR3 nucleotides are TGTGCCAGCAGCTTAGCGCAGGGGATGGGTCGCAGGACAGAAGCTTTCTTT.